The text below deals with one TCR beta chain. This entry is derived from a study of blood T cell repertoires in COVID-19. Whole-study context: In each case, the material was cDNA or gDNA derived from T cells, B-cell-depleted T cells, or PBMCs.

V lost 2 bases and J 0 bases, leaving 14 bases between the germline ends. The CDR3 extends over 17 amino acids. The table came from immunoSEQ multiplex PCR; TCRdb's copy has only in-frame clones and leaves some out. The table records roughly 250,000 clones, approximately 83% of them present only once. The source of this sequence is a woman between 50 and 59 years old with acute or convalescent COVID-19. This rearrangement joins TRBV23-1 to TRBJ1-5; tentatively, D is TRBD1 (6 bases). TRBV23-1 is annotated as an ORF whose role is uncertain. Sequenced: peripheral blood. CDR3: CASSQETGNYSNQPQHF. CDR3 sequence (DNA): TGCGCCAGCAGTCAAGAAACAGGGAATTATAGCAATCAGCCCCAGCATTTT.